The 24 T cell receptor beta chains in this list originate from one sample, sequenced in a study of blood T cells in healthy people across ages. A second 7 to 11 cycle PCR used barcoded and J-beta primers. TCRdb redid the calling of the 5' RACE reads with MiXCR, one entry per CDR3 protein. Here the sample spans around 1,000,000 distinct CDR3 sequences, roughly two fifths being singletons. Sequencing used blood. All receptors come from a man aged 18-30 years in good health.

In the case of this clonotype: A much more abundant neighbour one base away suggests this may be a read error. CDR3 protein: CASLKRGNEQFF. The CDR3, as DNA: TGTGCCAGCCTAAAGCGGGGGAACGAGCAGTTCTTC. The chain combines TRBV11-2 with TRBJ2-1, with 8 nucleotides matching TRBD2. The CDR3 consists of 12 residues. The V gene end was trimmed by 8 bases and the J gene end by 10 bases; junction bases not matched to a gene: 7. CDR1 SGHAT and CDR2 FQNNGV come from the germline V gene.

This clonotype was recorded a few times. The rearrangement uses TRBV7-9 and TRBJ1-2; 7 bases align to TRBD1. This CDR3 spans 14 amino acids. CDR1 is SEHNR and CDR2 is FQNEAQ in the germline V gene (reference sequence). The ends lost 2 bases at V and 5 bases at J; junction bases unmatched: 5. CDR3 nucleotides: TGTGCCAGCAGCTTATCAGACAGGGAGTATGGCTACACCTTC. Amino acid sequence: CASSLSDREYGYTF.

The chain has TRBV4-1 and TRBJ2-1; D is perhaps TRBD2 (5 bases). The CDR3 length is 18 residues. The ends were cut back, 0 bases at V and 6 bases at J, with 21 bases in the middle. The germline V gene has CDR1 MGHRA and CDR2 YSYEKL. CDR3 bases: TGCGCCAGCAGCCAAGAACGAGCGGAGAGGATCTTTTTCAATGAGCAGTTCTTC. Its translation is CASSQERAERIFFNEQFF.

The chain uses TRBV12-3 or TRBV12-4 and TRBJ1-2; 7 bases line up with TRBD1. V lost 3 bases to trimming and J lost 7 bases; unmatched junction nucleotides: 5. This CDR3 comprises 13 residues. The CDR3 DNA is TGTGCCAGCAGTTTCGGGACAGTTCTTGGCTACACCTTC. Protein: CASSFGTVLGYTF.

This clonotype occurred once. The chain uses TRBV12-3 or TRBV12-4 and TRBJ2-2; D is undetermined. V was shortened by 5 bases and J by 3 bases, with 10 bases between the two germline ends. The CDR3 runs 14 residues. The DNA of the CDR3 is TGTGCCAGCAGTGCCGACCCGGACACCGGGGAGCTGTTTTTT. It encodes CASSADPDTGELFF.

This rearrangement joins TRBV7-9 to TRBJ1-2, with D perhaps TRBD1 (6 bases). Germline CDR1 is SEHNR and CDR2 is FQNEAQ (reference sequence). The CDR3 length is 16 residues. Deletions cut 4 bases from V and 2 bases from J, with 17 bases between. The CDR3 nucleotides are TGTGCCAGCAGCTATCCCATTTTGGGGGGCAACTATGGCTACACCTTC. Amino acid sequence: CASSYPILGGNYGYTF.

The gene calls are TRBV7-9 and TRBJ1-1; D gene ambiguous. V gave up 10 bases and J gave up 1 base, with 13 bases separating them. The CDR3 is made up of 13 amino acids. Germline-derived CDR1 and CDR2 are SEHNR and FQNEAQ (reference sequence). The CDR3 DNA sequence: TGTGCCATCCGGACGGTGGGGAACACTGAAGCTTTCTTT. Translated: CAIRTVGNTEAFF. Together with reference TRBV7-9 and TRBJ1-1, the CDR3 gives the full variable domain: DTGVSQNPRHKITKRGQNVTFRCDPISEHNRLYWYRQTLGQGPEFLTYFQNEAQLEKSRLLSDRFSAERPKGSFSTLEIQRTEQGDSAMYLCAIRTVGNTEAFFGQGTRLTVV.

This clonotype came up a few times. The J gene is TRBJ1-6, the V gene TRBV12-3 or TRBV12-4; D unclear. The CDR3 loop spans 12 amino acids. The V gene lost 4 bases and the J gene lost 10 bases, with 8 bases spanning the gap. CDR3: CASSSLFSPLHF. Written as DNA, the CDR3 is TGTGCCAGCAGTTCCCTTTTCTCACCCCTCCACTTT.

The genes are TRBV5-1 and TRBJ1-2; a possible D gene is TRBD1 (5 bases). The CDR3 is 15 amino acids. Trimming stripped 4 bases from V and 3 bases from J, with 16 bases between. Per germline, CDR1 SGHRS and CDR2 YFSETQ. The CDR3 spells CASSARGTEDYGYTF. CDR3 sequence (DNA): TGCGCCAGCAGCGCCCGGGGGACCGAGGACTATGGCTACACCTTC.

The chain combines TRBV2 with TRBJ2-1; the D gene is possibly TRBD2 (6 bases). CDR3 length equals 14 residues. Trimming took off 8 bases at V and 6 bases at J, with 17 bases between the two ends. Germline V gene data show CDR1 as SNHLY and CDR2 as FYNNEI. This CDR3 reads CASSEGYAFNEQFF. In DNA, the CDR3 is TGTGCCAGCTCGGAGGGGTACGCTTTCAATGAGCAGTTCTTC.

This clonotype came up many times. V is TRBV29-1 and J is TRBJ2-1; possibly TRBD2 for D (6 bases). Germline CDR1 is SQVTM and CDR2 is ANQGSEA. This CDR3 contains 15 residues. V lost 5 bases to trimming and J lost 13 bases, with 27 bases between them. CDR3 DNA: TGCAGCGTTCCCCCCAGCCCCGACAGTGGGGGGAACCAGTTCTTC. Its translation: CSVPPSPDSGGNQFF.

The chain has TRBV29-1 and TRBJ1-5, with unresolved D. V was cut by 7 bases and J by 4 bases, with 14 bases left in between. The germline CDR1 and CDR2 sequences are SQVTM and ANQGSEA. The CDR3 contains 13 residues. CDR3 amino acids: CSETMTGNQPQHF. DNA for the CDR3: TGCAGCGAGACCATGACGGGGAATCAGCCCCAGCATTTT.

The chain joins TRBV20-1 to TRBJ2-1; D gene ambiguous. The CDR3 spans 13 residues. V lost 2 bases and J lost 5, with 10 bases in between. Germline CDR1 reads DFQATT; CDR2 reads SNEGSKA (reference sequence). The CDR3 bases are TGCAGTGCTAGACCCCTCGGTCACAATGAGCAGTTCTTC. Protein: CSARPLGHNEQFF.

V gene TRBV12-3 or TRBV12-4 combines with J gene TRBJ1-1; unclear D gene. This CDR3 region has 16 residues. The ends were cut back, 6 bases at V and 4 bases at J, with 21 bases in the middle. CDR3 in DNA: TGTGCCAGCAGCCCCCTCGGTGGGTACGGTGGCACTGAAGCTTTCTTT. Translated: CASSPLGGYGGTEAFF.

The gene calls are TRBV4-3 and TRBJ2-1; D is unclear. V gave up 0 bases and J gave up 10 bases, with 16 bases separating them. The CDR3 is 15 amino acids. Germline assignment: CDR1 LGHNA and CDR2 YSLEER. The CDR3 DNA reads as TGCGCCAGCAGCCAAGATCTGGCAGCCTCCTACGAGCAGTTCTTC. Amino acid sequence: CASSQDLAASYEQFF.

The rearrangement joins TRBV5-1 to TRBJ2-7; D is unclear. Germline CDR1 and CDR2: SGHRS and YFSETQ. The CDR3 is 13 amino acids. V was pared by 3 bases and J by 6 bases, with 13 bases between. The CDR3 protein is CASSWMRKAEQYF. DNA of the CDR3: TGCGCCAGCAGCTGGATGAGGAAGGCCGAGCAGTACTTC.

The chain recombines TRBV21-1 with TRBJ1-5; the table calls TRBD1, which could not be checked here. TRBV21-1 represents a pseudogene. The CDR3 is 17 residues long. The CDR3 is CASSSQTGTGWVQPQHF. CDR3 sequence (DNA): TGTGCCAGCAGCTCACAAACCGGGACAGGGTGGGTTCAGCCCCAGCATTTT.

CDR3 amino acids: CAGRVPYRVGYNEQFF. As DNA, the CDR3 is TGTGCCGGACGTGTCCCCTACAGGGTCGGGTACAATGAGCAGTTCTTC. The gene calls are TRBV30 and TRBJ2-1; D may be TRBD1 (6 bases). Between the trimmed V and J ends, which lost 8 bases and 4 bases, there was a span of 24 bases. The CDR3 runs to 16 residues. The germline gives CDR1 GTSNPN, CDR2 SVGIG (reference sequence).

The CDR3 DNA follows: TGTGCCAGCAGCCAATACCCTGGGAGCACAGATACGCAGTATTTT. It is translated as CASSQYPGSTDTQYF. This rearrangement joins TRBV3-1 to TRBJ2-3; D gene ambiguous. Germline-derived CDR1 and CDR2 are LGHDT and YNNKEL (reference sequence). The CDR3 runs 15 residues. V gave up 2 bases and J gave up 0 bases, with 9 bases separating them.

This chain connects TRBV6-2 or TRBV6-3 to TRBJ2-7; TRBD1 agrees at 10 bases. Unmatched junction bases numbered 3, after V lost 2 bases and J lost 2 bases. Germline V lookup: CDR1 MNHEY, CDR2 SVGEGT. CDR3 length: 15 residues. DNA for the CDR3: TGTGCCAGCAGTTACGGGACAGGGGAGCCCTACGAGCAGTACTTC. It yields the protein CASSYGTGEPYEQYF.

This chain connects TRBV4-2 to TRBJ2-1, with D unclear. Trimming shortened V by 3 bases and J by 4 bases, and 13 bases separated the two germline ends. Germline V lookup: CDR1 LGHNA, CDR2 YNFKEQ. This CDR3 has 15 residues. The CDR3 spells CASSQETSPYNEQFF. CDR3 sequence (DNA): TGTGCCAGCAGCCAGGAGACTTCCCCTTACAATGAGCAGTTCTTC.

This clonotype appeared a single time. The rearrangement uses TRBV4-3 and TRBJ1-1; tentative D call: TRBD1 (6 bases). The germline V and J ends were trimmed by 4 bases and 2 bases, with 14 bases remaining between them. The germline CDR1 and CDR2 sequences are LGHNA and YSLEER. The CDR3 is 15 amino acids. CDR3 coding DNA: TGCGCCAGCAGCCCCATCCCAGGGGAAAACACTGAAGCTTTCTTT. Its translation: CASSPIPGENTEAFF.

The chain carries TRBV12-3 or TRBV12-4 and TRBJ2-7, with 14 positions matching TRBD2. CDR3 length: 18 residues. J lost 2 bases, V lost 3 bases, and 9 bases had no gene match. CDR3 nucleotide sequence: TGTGCCAGCAGTTTTTCGGGACTAGCGGGGGCGTTAACCTACGAGCAGTACTTC. Its protein product is CASSFSGLAGALTYEQYF.

This clonotype was detected only a few times. J is TRBJ1-1 and V is TRBV29-1; the match to TRBD1 covers 7 bases. This CDR3 has 13 residues. The ends lost 2 bases at V and 4 bases at J; junction bases unmatched: 4. Germline CDR1 and CDR2: SQVTM and ANQGSEA. CDR3 in amino acids: CSVESAGGTEAFF. The CDR3 nucleotides are TGCAGCGTTGAATCTGCAGGGGGCACTGAAGCTTTCTTT.